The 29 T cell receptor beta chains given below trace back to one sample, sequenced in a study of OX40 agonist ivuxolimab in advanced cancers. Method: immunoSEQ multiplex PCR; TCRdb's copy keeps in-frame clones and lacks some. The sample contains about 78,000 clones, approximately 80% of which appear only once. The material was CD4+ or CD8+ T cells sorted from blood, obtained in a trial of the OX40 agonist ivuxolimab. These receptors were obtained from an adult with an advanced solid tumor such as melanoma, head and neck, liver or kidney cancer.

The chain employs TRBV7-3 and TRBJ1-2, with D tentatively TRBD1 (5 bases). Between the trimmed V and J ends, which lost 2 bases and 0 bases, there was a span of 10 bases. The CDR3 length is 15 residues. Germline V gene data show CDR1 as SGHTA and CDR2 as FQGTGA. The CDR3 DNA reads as TGTGCCAGCAGCTTAGTTTCAGGGTCTAACTATGGCTACACCTTC. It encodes CASSLVSGSNYGYTF.

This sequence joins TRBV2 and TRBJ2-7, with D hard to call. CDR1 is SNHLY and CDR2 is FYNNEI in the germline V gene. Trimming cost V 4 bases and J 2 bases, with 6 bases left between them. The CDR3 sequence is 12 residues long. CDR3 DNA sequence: TGTGCCAGCAGTGTCAGGCCCTACGAGCAGTACGTC. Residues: CASSVRPYEQYV.

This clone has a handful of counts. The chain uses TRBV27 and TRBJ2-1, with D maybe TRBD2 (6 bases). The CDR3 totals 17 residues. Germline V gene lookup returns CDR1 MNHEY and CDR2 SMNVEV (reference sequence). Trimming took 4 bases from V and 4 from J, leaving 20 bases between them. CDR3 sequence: CASSSLRNGGKYNEQFF. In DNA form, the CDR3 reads TGTGCCAGCAGTTCACTCCGGAACGGGGGAAAGTACAATGAGCAGTTCTTC.

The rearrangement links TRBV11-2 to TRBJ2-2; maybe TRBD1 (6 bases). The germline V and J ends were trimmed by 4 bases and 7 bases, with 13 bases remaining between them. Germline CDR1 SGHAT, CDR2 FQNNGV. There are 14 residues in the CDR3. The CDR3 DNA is TGTGCCAGCAGCTATAACAGGGTGCACGGGGAGCTGTTTTTT. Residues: CASSYNRVHGELFF.

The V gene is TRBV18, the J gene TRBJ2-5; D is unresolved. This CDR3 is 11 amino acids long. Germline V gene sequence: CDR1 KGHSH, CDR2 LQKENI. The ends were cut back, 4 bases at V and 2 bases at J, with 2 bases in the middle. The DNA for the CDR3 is TGTGCCAGCTCACTACAAGAGACCCAGTACTTC. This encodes CASSLQETQYF.

The CDR3 reads CASSLMVRKNTGELFF. The CDR3 nucleotides read TGTGCCAGCAGCTTAATGGTTCGGAAAAACACCGGGGAGCTGTTTTTT. The chain joins TRBV7-3 to TRBJ2-2; no clear D. This CDR3 region has 16 residues. Germline V CDR1 and CDR2: SGHTA, FQGTGA. Between the trimmed V and J ends, which lost 1 base and 2 bases, there was a span of 11 bases.

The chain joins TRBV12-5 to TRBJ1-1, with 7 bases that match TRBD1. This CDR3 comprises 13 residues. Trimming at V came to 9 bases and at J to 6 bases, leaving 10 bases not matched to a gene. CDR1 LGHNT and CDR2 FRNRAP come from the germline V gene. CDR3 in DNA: TGTGCTAGCCGACAGGGAAGGTTTGCTGAAGCTTTCTTT. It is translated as CASRQGRFAEAFF.

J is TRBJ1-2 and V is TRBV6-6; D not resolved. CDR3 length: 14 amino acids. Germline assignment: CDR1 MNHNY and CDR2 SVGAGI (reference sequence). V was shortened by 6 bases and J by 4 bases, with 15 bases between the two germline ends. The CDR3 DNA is TGTGCCAGCAGCTTACTCCCAGTGGGCTATGGCTACACCTTC. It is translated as CASSLLPVGYGYTF.

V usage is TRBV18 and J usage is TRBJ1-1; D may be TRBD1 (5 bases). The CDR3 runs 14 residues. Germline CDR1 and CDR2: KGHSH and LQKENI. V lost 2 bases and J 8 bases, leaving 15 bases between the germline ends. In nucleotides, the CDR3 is TGTGCCAGCTCACCAGCCGGGACCCTACTAGAAGCTTTCTTT. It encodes CASSPAGTLLEAFF.

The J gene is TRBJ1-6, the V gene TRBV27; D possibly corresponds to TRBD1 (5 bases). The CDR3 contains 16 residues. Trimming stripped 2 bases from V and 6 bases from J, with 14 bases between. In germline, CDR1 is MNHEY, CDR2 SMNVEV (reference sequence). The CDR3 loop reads CASSLMLRRGNSPLHF. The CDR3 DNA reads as TGTGCCAGCAGTTTAATGTTGAGAAGGGGTAATTCACCCCTCCACTTT.

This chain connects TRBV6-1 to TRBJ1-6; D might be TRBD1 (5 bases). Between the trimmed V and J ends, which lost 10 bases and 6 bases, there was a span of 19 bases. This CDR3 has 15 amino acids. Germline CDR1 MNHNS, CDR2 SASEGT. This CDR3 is CAIQRQGIGNSPLHF. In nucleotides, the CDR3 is TGTGCCATCCAGCGGCAGGGAATTGGTAATTCACCCCTCCACTTT.

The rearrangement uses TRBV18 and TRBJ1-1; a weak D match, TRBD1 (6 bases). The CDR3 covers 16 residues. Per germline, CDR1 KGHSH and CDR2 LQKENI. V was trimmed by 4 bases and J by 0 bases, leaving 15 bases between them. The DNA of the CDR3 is TGTGCCAGCTCACAACAGGGATTGAGAATGAACACTGAAGCTTTCTTT. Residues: CASSQQGLRMNTEAFF.

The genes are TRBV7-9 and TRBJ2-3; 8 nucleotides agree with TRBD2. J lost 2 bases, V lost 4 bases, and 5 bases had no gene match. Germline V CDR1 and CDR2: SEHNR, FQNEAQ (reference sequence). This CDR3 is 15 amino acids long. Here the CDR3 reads CASSSGLVLTDTQYF. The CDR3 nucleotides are TGTGCCAGCAGCTCGGGACTAGTCCTCACAGATACGCAGTATTTT.

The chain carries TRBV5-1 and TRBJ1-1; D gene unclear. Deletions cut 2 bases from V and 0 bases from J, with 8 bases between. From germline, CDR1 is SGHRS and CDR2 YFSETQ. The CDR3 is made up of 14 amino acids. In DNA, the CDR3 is TGCGCCAGCAGCTTTGGAGGGTTGAACACTGAAGCTTTCTTT. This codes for CASSFGGLNTEAFF.

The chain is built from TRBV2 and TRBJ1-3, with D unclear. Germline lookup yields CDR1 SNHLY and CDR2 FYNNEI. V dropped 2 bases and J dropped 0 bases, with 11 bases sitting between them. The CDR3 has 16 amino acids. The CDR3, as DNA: TGTGCCAGCAGTGAAACCGCCAGCAGCTCTGGAAACACCATATATTTT. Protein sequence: CASSETASSSGNTIYF.

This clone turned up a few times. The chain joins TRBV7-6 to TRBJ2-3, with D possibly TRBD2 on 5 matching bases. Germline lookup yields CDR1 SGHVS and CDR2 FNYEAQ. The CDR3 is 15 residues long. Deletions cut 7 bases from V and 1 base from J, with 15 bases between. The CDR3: CASTFLDLGTDTQYF. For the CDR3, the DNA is TGTGCCAGCACCTTTTTGGACTTAGGCACAGATACGCAGTATTTT. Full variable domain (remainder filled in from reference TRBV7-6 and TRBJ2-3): GAGVSQSPRYKVTKRGQDVALRCDPISGHVSLYWYRQALGQGPEFLTYFNYEAQQDKSGLPNDRFSAERPEGSISTLTIQRTEQRDSAMYRCASTFLDLGTDTQYFGPGTRLTVL.

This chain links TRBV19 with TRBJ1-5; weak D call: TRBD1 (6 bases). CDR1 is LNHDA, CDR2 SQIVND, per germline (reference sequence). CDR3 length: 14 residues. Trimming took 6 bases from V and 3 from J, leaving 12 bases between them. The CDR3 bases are TGTGCCAGTAGCCTGGGGGCGAACAATCAGCCCCAGCATTTT. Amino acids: CASSLGANNQPQHF.

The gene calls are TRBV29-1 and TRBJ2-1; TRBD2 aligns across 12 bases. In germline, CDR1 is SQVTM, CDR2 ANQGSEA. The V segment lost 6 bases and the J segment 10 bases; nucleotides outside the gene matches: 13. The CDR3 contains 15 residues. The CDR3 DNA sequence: TGCAGCGTCGCCTCTCCTAGCGGGAGGGCGTTGGAGCAGTTCTTC. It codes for CSVASPSGRALEQFF.

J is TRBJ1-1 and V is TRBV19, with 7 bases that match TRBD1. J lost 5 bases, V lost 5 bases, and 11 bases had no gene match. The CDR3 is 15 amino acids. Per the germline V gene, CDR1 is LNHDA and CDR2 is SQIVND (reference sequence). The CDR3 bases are TGTGCCAGTAGTTTTGATACAGGGGCGAGGACTGAAGCTTTCTTT. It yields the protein CASSFDTGARTEAFF.

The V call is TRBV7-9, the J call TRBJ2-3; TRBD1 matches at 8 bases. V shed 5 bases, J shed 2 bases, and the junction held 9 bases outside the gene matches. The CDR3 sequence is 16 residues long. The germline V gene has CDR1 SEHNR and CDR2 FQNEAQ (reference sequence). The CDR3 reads CASSPGQGGDTDTQYF. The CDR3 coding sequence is TGTGCCAGCAGCCCCGGACAGGGCGGAGACACAGATACGCAGTATTTT. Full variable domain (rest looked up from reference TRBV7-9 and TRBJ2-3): DTGVSQNPRHKITKRGQNVTFRCDPISEHNRLYWYRQTLGQGPEFLTYFQNEAQLEKSRLLSDRFSAERPKGSFSTLEIQRTEQGDSAMYLCASSPGQGGDTDTQYFGPGTRLTVL.

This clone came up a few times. CDR3 amino acids: CASSLVSGAEQYV. The CDR3 DNA reads TGTGCCAGCAGCCTTGTTTCGGGGGCCGAGCAGTACGTC. The chain employs TRBV6-1 and TRBJ2-7; the D gene could be TRBD1 or TRBD2 (6 bases each). CDR1 is MNHNS and CDR2 is SASEGT in the germline V gene. V was clipped by 6 bases and J by 6 bases, with 15 bases between them. This CDR3 is 13 amino acids long.

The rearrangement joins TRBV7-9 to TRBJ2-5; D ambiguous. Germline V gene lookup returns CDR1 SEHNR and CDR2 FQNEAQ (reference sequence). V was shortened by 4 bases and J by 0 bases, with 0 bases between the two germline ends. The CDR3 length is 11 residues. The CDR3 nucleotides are TGTGCCAGCAGCTACCAAGAGACCCAGTACTTC. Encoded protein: CASSYQETQYF. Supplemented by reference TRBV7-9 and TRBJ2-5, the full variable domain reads DTGVSQNPRHKITKRGQNVTFRCDPISEHNRLYWYRQTLGQGPEFLTYFQNEAQLEKSRLLSDRFSAERPKGSFSTLEIQRTEQGDSAMYLCASSYQETQYFGPGTRLLVL.

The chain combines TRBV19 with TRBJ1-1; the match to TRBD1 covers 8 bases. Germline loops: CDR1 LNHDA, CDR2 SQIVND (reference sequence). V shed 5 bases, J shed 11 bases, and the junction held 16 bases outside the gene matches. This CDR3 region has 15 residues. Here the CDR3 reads CASSPHGQGDVAAFF. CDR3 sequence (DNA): TGTGCCAGTAGTCCCCATGGACAGGGCGACGTGGCGGCTTTCTTT. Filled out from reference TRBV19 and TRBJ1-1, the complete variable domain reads DGGITQSPKYLFRKEGQNVTLSCEQNLNHDAMYWYRQDPGQGLRLIYYSQIVNDFQKGDIAEGYSVSREKKESFPLTVTSAQKNPTAFYLCASSPHGQGDVAAFFGQGTRLTVV.

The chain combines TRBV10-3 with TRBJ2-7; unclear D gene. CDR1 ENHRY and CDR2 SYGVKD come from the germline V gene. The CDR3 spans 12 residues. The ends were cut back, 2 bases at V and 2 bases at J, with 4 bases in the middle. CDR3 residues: CAISEETYEQYF. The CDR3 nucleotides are TGTGCCATCAGTGAGGAAACCTACGAGCAGTACTTC.

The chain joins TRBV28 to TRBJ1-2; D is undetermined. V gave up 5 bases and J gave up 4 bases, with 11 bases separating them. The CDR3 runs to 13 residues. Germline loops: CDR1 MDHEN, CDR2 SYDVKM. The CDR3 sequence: CASSLTRIYGYTF. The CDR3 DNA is TGTGCCAGCAGTCTCACACGCATCTATGGCTACACCTTC.

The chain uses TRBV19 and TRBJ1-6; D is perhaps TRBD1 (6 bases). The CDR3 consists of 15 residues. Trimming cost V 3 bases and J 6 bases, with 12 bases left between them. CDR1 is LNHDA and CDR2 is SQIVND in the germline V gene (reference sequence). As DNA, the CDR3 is TGTGCCAGTAGTATTGTCCAGGGGTCTAATTCACCCCTCCACTTT. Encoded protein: CASSIVQGSNSPLHF.

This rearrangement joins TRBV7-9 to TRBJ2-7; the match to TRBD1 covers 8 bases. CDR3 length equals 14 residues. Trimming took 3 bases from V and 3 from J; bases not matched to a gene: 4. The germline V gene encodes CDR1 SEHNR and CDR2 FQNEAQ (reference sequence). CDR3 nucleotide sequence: TGTGCCAGCAGCTTGGGGACAGGAAACTACGAGCAGTACTTC. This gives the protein CASSLGTGNYEQYF.

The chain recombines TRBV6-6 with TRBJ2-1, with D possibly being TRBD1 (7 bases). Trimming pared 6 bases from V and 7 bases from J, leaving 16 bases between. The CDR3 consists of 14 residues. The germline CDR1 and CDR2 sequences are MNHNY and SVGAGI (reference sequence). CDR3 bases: TGTGCCAGCAGCCAACCGACAGGGAGGAATGAGCAGTTCTTC. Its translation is CASSQPTGRNEQFF.

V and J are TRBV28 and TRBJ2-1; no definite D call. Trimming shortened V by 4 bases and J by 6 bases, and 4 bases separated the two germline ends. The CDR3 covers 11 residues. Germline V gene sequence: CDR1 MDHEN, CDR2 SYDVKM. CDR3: CASSSRNEQFF. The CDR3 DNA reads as TGTGCCAGCAGTTCGCGCAATGAGCAGTTCTTC.